This T cell receptor (beta chain) was documented in a study of shared T cell receptors in the human thymus. The protocol was immunoSEQ multiplex PCR, while the TCRdb copy is restricted to in-frame clones and leaves out a portion. The sample includes roughly 660,000 clones, roughly 90% of them seen just once. Per germline, CDR1 SEHNR and CDR2 FQNEAQ (reference sequence). The junction had 9 bases not matched to a gene; V was cut back by 5 bases and J by 7 bases. This CDR3 comprises 15 residues. The same sample was also studied in work on human thymus T cells.

The sample taken for sequencing was thymocytes. The chain combines TRBV7-9 with TRBJ1-4; TRBD1 matches 8 bases. The clonotype comes from a boy younger than two with a congenital heart defect. The CDR3, as DNA: TGTGCCAGCAGCGGGGAGCAGGGGGCGGTTGAAAAACTGTTTTTT. It specifies CASSGEQGAVEKLFF.